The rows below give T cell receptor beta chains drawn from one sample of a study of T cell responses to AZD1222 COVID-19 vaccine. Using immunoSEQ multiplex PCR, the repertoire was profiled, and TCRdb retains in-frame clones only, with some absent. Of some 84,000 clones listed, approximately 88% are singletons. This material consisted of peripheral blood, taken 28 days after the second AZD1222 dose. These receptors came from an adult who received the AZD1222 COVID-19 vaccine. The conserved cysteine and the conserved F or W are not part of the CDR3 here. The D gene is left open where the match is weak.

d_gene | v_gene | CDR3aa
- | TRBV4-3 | ASSQGVAGATDTQY
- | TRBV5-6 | ASSLAPDSYSPLH
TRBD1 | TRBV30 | AWTRQGGTEAF
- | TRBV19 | ASSTTYNQPQH
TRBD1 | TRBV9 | ASSYATGGRTEAF
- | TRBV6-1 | ASSEQFSPLSNQPQH
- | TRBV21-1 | ASMEGSDTEAF
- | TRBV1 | TSSQKEGLYTTAKNIQY
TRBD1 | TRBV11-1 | ASTRGQASSYNEQF
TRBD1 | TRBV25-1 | ASSGEQGIEETQY
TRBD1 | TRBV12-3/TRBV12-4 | ASSPRGRAAF
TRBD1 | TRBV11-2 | ASSLVTGGNYEQY
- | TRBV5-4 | ASSTIGEQY
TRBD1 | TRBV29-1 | SGIQGTYEQY
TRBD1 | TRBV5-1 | ASSLAQGGLQARGYT
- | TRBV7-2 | ASSPGGGDTQY
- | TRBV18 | ASRSGTGEKLF
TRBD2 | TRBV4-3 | ASSQDGRAYNEQF
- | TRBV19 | ASSHYPETGRPYGYT
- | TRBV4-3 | ASSQDWAESYEQY
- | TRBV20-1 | SARVEAEQF
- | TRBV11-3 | ASSPTTENTEAF
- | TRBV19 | ASSTEGRRNSPLH